Listed below are T cell receptor beta chains from one sample, sequenced in a study of T cell repertoires in cytomegalovirus infection. Their recognized antigens are unknown. TCRdb ran MiXCR on the reads and lists one entry per CDR3 protein. This repertoire shows roughly 280,000 distinct CDR3 sequences, roughly a fifth found once; its top ten account for approximately 20%. Source: cultured PBMCs, taken from culture after CMV antigen stimulation. The receptors originated from a human donor in good health (CMV status not recorded). Some clones in this sample may be carry-over from other donors' samples. CDR3s include the opening cysteine and the closing phenylalanine or tryptophan. The D gene is left open where the match is weak. Only some rows state a clone size, as once, few, many or a class for expanded clones.

j_call,d_call,clone_size,v_call,cdr3_nt,cdr3_aa
TRBJ2-4,-,-,TRBV2,TGTGCCAGCAACCAAAGGGGTAGAGGTTGGAACATTCAGTACTTC,CASNQRGRGWNIQYF
TRBJ1-1,-,few,TRBV6-2/TRBV6-3,TGTGCCAGCAGTCAACCCACGAACACTGAAGCTTTCTTT,CASSQPTNTEAFF
TRBJ1-1,-,many,TRBV7-9,TGTGCCAGCAGTCCTACGGGACGCCCTGAAGCTTTCTTT,CASSPTGRPEAFF
TRBJ1-1,-,few,TRBV7-8,TGTGCCAGCCGCTCTCTAGGGGAAGGATTGAACACTGAAGCTTTCTTT,CASRSLGEGLNTEAFF
TRBJ2-3,TRBD2,-,TRBV18,TGTGCCAGCTCACCAGCTAGCGGGAACCTAGATACGCAGTATTTT,CASSPASGNLDTQYF
TRBJ1-5,-,many,TRBV12-3/TRBV12-4,TGTGCCAGCAAAGTTGGCAATCAGCCCCAGCATTTT,CASKVGNQPQHF
TRBJ2-7,-,many,TRBV7-9,TGTGCCAGCAGCGCCGGGAGTTACGAGCAGTACTTC,CASSAGSYEQYF
TRBJ2-5,-,many,TRBV7-2,TGTGCCAGCAGCTTAGGAACTAGCAGAGAGACCCAGTACTTC,CASSLGTSRETQYF
TRBJ2-3,TRBD1,-,TRBV11-2,TGTGCCAGCAGCGCAGAAAGGACAGGGAGAACAGATACGCAGTATTTT,CASSAERTGRTDTQYF
TRBJ2-5,-,-,TRBV6-6,TGTGCCAGCAGCCCGCAGGGTTCGGAGGAGACCCAGTACTTC,CASSPQGSEETQYF
TRBJ1-1,-,-,TRBV6-2/TRBV6-3,TGTGCCAGCAGAAGAACCCCTGGAGGAATGAACACTGAAGCTTTCTTT,CASRRTPGGMNTEAFF
TRBJ2-7,TRBD2,many,TRBV7-9,TGTGCCAGCAGCGCAGCGGGAGGAGGCTACGACGAGCAGTACTTC,CASSAAGGGYDEQYF
TRBJ1-2,TRBD1,-,TRBV9,TGTGCCAGCAGCGTGACAGGGGACTATGGCTACACCTTC,CASSVTGDYGYTF
TRBJ1-1,-,few,TRBV9,TGTGCCAGCAGCGTCTTGGGTCTTCACACTGAAGCTTTCTTT,CASSVLGLHTEAFF
TRBJ2-5,-,-,TRBV4-2,TGTGCCAGCAGCCGATCTATCGGGGCGGAGGAGACCCAGTACTTC,CASSRSIGAEETQYF
TRBJ1-4,-,many,TRBV7-8,TGTGCCAGCAGTAGAAAGGGAACTAATGAAAAACTGTTTTTT,CASSRKGTNEKLFF
TRBJ2-7,-,many,TRBV7-2,TGTGCCAGCAGCGCAACCTACGAGCAGTACTTC,CASSATYEQYF
TRBJ2-5,TRBD2,-,TRBV6-5,TGTGCCAGCAGTTCCCGGGCGGGAGTTCGAGAGACCCAGTACTTC,CASSSRAGVRETQYF
TRBJ1-4,TRBD1,-,TRBV6-1,TGTGCCAGCAGTCCACGGGACAGCAATGAAAAACTGTTTTTT,CASSPRDSNEKLFF
TRBJ1-5,-,-,TRBV7-2,TGTACCAGCAGCTTAGCCAGTCGCGAAAGCAATCAGCCCCAGCATTTT,CTSSLASRESNQPQHF
TRBJ2-3,-,once,TRBV30,TGTGCCTGGAGTGATGTGGATACGCAGTATTTT,CAWSDVDTQYF
TRBJ1-1,-,many,TRBV7-2,TGTGCCAGCAGCTTAGTGACGGGGTTGAACACTGAAGCTTTCTTT,CASSLVTGLNTEAFF
TRBJ2-2,TRBD2,few,TRBV6-2/TRBV6-3,TGTGCCAGCAGTTACGCAGCGGGAGGGCCTGACACCGGGGAGCTGTTTTTT,CASSYAAGGPDTGELFF
TRBJ2-1,TRBD2,few,TRBV6-1,TGTGCCAGCAGTGTTGGGACTAGCGGATACAATGAGCAGTTCTTC,CASSVGTSGYNEQFF
TRBJ1-6,-,-,TRBV18,TGTGCCAGCTCAAACACCGGACAGCGAAATTCACCCCTCCACTTT,CASSNTGQRNSPLHF
TRBJ1-1,-,many,TRBV30,TGTGCCTGGACCAGCCCCAGGATGTTGTACACTGAAGCTTTCTTT,CAWTSPRMLYTEAFF
TRBJ1-2,-,-,TRBV28,TGTGCCAGCAGCCTCCGGGGGGGCGACTTCAATGGCTACACCTTC,CASSLRGGDFNGYTF
TRBJ1-2,TRBD1,many,TRBV7-9,TGTGCCAGCAGCTCGGGACAGGGAGTACACGGCTACACCTTC,CASSSGQGVHGYTF
TRBJ1-2,-,-,TRBV24-1,TGTGCCACCAGTGATTTGGGGCCTGATGGCGGCTACACCTTC,CATSDLGPDGGYTF
TRBJ1-2,-,many,TRBV11-3,TGTGCCAGCAGCTTGTACAGGAACCACCATGGCTACACCTTC,CASSLYRNHHGYTF
TRBJ2-3,-,-,TRBV7-8,TGTGCCAGCAGCTTAATTTTGGGGAGCACAGATACGCAGTATTTT,CASSLILGSTDTQYF